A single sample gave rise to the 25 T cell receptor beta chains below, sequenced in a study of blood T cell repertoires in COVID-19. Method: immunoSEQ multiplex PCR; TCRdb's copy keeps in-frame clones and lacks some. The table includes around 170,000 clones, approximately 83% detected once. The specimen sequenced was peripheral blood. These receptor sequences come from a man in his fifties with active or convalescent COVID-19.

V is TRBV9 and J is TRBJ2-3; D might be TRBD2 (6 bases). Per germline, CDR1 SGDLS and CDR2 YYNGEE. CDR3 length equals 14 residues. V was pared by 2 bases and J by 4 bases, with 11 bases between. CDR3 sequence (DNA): TGTGCCAGCAGCGTGGGGGACTGGTCAGATACGCAGTATTTT. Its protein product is CASSVGDWSDTQYF.

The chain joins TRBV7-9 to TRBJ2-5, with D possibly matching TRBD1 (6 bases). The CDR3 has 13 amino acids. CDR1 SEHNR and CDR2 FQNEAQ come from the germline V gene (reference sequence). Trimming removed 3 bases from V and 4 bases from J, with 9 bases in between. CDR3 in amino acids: CASSFDRLETQYF. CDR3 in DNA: TGTGCCAGCAGCTTCGACAGGTTAGAGACCCAGTACTTC.

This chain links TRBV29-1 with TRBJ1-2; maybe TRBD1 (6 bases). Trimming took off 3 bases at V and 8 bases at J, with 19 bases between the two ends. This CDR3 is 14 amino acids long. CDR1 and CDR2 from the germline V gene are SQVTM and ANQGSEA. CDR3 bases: TGCAGCGTTGAGCCCCGCGGGGGCAGAGGAGGCTACACCTTC. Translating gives CSVEPRGGRGGYTF.

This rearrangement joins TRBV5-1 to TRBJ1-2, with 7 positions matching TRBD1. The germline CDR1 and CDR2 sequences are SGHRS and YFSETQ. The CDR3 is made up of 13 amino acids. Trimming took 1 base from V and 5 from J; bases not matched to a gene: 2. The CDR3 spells CASSLTGEYGYTF. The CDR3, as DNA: TGCGCCAGCAGCTTGACAGGGGAATATGGCTACACCTTC.

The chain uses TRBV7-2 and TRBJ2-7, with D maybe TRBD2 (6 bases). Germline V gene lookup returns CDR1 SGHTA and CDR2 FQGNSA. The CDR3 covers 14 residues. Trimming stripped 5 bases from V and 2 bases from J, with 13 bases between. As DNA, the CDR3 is TGTGCCAGCAGCACCGGACTATTAACCTACGAGCAGTACTTC. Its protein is CASSTGLLTYEQYF.

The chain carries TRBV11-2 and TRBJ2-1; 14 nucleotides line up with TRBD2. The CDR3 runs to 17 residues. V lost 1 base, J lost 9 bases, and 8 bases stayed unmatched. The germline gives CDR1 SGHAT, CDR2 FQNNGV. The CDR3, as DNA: TGTGCCAGCAGCTTAGTAGGGACTAGCGGGAGCGGGAGTGAGCAGTTCTTC. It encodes CASSLVGTSGSGSEQFF.

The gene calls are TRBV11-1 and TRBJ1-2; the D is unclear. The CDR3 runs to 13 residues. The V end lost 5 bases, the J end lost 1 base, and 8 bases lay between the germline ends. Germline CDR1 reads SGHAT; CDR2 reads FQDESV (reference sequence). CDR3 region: CASSRGFNYGYTF. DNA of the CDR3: TGTGCCAGCAGCCGAGGGTTTAACTATGGCTACACCTTC.

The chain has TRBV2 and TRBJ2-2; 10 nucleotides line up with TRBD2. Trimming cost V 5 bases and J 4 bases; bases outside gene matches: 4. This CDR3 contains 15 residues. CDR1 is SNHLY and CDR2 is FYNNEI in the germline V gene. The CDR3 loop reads CASSSSGRATGELFF. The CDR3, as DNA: TGTGCCAGCAGTTCTAGCGGGAGAGCCACCGGGGAGCTGTTTTTT.

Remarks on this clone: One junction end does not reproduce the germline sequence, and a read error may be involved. The CDR3 nucleotides are TGTGCCAGCAGCTTAGATAGCAGAGATACGCAGTATTTT. Protein: CASSLDSRDTQYF. The rearrangement uses TRBV11-3 and TRBJ2-3; D gene unclear. The CDR3 has 13 amino acids. CDR1 and CDR2 from the germline V gene are SGHNT and YENEEA.

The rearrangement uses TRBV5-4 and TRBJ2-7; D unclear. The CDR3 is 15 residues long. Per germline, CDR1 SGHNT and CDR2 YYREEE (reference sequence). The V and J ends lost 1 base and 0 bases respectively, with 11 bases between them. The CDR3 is CASSLLQLGSYEQYF. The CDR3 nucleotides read TGTGCCAGCAGCTTGTTACAGTTAGGCTCCTACGAGCAGTACTTC.

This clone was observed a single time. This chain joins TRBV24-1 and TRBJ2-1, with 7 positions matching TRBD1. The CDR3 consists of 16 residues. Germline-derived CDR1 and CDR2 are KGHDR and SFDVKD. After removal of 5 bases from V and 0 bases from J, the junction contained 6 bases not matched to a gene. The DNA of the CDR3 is TGTGCCACCAGTGGTCTACAGGGGAGCTCCTACAATGAGCAGTTCTTC. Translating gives CATSGLQGSSYNEQFF.

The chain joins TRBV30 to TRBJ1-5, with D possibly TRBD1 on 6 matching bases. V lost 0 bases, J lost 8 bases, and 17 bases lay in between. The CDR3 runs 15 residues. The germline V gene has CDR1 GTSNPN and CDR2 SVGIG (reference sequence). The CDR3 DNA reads TGTGCCTGGAGTGTTTCCACAGGGTACGGCAAGCCCCAGCATTTT. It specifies CAWSVSTGYGKPQHF.

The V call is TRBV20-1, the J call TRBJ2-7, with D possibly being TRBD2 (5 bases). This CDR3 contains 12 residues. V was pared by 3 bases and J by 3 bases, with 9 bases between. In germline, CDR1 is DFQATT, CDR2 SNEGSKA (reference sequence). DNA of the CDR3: TGCAGTGCTAGTAGGGAGCTCTACGAGCAGTACTTC. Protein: CSASRELYEQYF.

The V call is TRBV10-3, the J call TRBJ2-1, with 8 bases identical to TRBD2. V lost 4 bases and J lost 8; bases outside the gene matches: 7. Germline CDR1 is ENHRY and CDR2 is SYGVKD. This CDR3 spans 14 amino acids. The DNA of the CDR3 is TGTGCCATCAGTGGACGGGAGGGCCACGATGAGCAGTTCTTC. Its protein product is CAISGREGHDEQFF.

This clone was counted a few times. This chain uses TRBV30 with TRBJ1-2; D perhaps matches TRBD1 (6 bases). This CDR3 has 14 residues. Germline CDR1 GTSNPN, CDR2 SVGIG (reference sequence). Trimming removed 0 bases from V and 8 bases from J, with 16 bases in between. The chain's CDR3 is CAWSVSSGGRGYTF. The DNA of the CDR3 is TGTGCCTGGAGTGTATCGTCTGGGGGCCGCGGCTACACCTTC.

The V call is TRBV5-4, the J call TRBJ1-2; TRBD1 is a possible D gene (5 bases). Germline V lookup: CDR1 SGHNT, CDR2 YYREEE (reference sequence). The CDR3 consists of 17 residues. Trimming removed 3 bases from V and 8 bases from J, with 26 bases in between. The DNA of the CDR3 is TGTGCCAGCAGCTCGAAACGGGGGACCCTCAGAAGAAAAGGCTACACCTTC. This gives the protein CASSSKRGTLRRKGYTF. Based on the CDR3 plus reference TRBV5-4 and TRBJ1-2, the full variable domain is ETGVTQSPTHLIKTRGQQVTLRCSSQSGHNTVSWYQQALGQGPQFIFQYYREEENGRGNFPPRFSGLQFPNYSSELNVNALELDDSALYLCASSSKRGTLRRKGYTFGSGTRLTVV.

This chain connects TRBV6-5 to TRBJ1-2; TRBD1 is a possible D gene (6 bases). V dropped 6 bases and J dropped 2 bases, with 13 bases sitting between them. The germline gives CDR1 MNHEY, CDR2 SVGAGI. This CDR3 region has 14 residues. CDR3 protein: CASRHTRGNYGYTF. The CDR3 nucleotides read TGTGCCAGCAGGCATACCAGGGGAAACTATGGCTACACCTTC.

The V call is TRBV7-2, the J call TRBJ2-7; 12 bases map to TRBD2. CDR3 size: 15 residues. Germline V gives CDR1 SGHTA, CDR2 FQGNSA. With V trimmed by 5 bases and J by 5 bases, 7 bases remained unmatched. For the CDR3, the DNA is TGTGCCAGCAGCCTCGACCGACTAGCGGGGGACGAGCAGTACTTC. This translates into CASSLDRLAGDEQYF.

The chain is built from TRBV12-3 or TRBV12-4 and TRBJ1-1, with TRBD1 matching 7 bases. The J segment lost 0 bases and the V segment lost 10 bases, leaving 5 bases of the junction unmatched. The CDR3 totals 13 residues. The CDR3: CANSGTVNTEAFF. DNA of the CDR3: TGTGCCAACTCCGGGACAGTGAACACTGAAGCTTTCTTT.

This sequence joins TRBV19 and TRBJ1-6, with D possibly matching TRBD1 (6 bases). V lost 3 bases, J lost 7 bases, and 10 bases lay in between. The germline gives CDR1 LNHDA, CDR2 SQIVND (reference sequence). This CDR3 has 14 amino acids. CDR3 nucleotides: TGTGCCAGTAGTATTCAGGGGCCCAATTCACCCCTCCACTTT. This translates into CASSIQGPNSPLHF.

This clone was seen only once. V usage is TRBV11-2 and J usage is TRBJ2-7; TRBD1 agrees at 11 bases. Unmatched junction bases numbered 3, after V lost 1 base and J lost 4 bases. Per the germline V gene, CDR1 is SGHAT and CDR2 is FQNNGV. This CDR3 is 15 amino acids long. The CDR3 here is CASSLGTGGSYEQYF. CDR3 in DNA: TGTGCCAGCAGCTTAGGGACAGGGGGCTCGTACGAGCAGTACTTC.

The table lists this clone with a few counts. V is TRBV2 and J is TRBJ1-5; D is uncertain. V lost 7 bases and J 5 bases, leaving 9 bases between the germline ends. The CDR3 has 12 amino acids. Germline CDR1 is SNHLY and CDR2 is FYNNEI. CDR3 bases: TGTGCCAGCACTCTGGTAGATCAGCCCCAGCATTTT. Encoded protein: CASTLVDQPQHF.

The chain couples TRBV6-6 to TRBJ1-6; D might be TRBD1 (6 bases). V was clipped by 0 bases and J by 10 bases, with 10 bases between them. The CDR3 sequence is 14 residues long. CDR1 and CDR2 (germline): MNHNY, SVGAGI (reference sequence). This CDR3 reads CASSYSETGSPLHF. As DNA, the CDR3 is TGTGCCAGCAGTTACTCAGAAACAGGGTCACCCCTCCACTTT.

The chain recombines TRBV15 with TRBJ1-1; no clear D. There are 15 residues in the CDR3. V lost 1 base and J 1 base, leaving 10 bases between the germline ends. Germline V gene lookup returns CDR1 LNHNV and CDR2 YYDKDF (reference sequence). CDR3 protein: CATSRVNFGNTEAFF. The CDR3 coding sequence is TGTGCCACCAGCAGAGTAAACTTCGGGAACACTGAAGCTTTCTTT. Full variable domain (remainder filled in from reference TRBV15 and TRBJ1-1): DAMVIQNPRYQVTQFGKPVTLSCSQTLNHNVMYWYQQKSSQAPKLLFHYYDKDFNNEADTPDNFQSRRPNTSFCFLDIRSPGLGDTAMYLCATSRVNFGNTEAFFGQGTRLTVV.

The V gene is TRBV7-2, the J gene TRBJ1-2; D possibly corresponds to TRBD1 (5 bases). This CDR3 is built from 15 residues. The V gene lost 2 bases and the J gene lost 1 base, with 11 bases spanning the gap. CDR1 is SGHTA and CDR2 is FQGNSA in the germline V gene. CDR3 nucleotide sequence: TGTGCCAGCAGCTTAAGGAGACAGATTAACTATGGCTACACCTTC. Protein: CASSLRRQINYGYTF.